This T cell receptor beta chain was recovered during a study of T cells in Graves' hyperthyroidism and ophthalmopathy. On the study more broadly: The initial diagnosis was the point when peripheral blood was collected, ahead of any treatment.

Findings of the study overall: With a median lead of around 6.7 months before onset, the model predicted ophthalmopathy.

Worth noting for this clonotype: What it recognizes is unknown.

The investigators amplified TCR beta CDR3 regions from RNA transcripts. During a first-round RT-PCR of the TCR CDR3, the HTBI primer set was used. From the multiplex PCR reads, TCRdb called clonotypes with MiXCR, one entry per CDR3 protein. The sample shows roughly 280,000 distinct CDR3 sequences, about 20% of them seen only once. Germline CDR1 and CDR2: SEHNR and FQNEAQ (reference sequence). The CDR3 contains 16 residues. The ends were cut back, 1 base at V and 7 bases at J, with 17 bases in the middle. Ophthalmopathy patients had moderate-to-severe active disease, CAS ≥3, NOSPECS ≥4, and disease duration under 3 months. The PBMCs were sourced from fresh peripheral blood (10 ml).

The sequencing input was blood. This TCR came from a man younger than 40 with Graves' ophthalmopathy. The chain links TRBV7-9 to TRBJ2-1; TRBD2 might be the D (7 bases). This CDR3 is CASSLVGGAPSNEQFF. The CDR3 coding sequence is TGTGCCAGCAGCTTAGTTGGGGGGGCGCCGAGTAATGAGCAGTTCTTC.